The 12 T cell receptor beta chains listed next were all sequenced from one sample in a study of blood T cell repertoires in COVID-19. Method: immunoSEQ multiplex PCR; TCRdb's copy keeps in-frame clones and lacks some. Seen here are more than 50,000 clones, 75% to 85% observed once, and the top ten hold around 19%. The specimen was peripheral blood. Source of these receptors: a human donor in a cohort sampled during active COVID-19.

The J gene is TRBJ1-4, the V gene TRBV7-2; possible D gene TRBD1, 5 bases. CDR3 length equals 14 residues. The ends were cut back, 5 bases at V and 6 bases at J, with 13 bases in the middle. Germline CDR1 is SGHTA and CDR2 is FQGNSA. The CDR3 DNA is TGTGCCAGCAGCCCCAGGGTTAGCCATGAAAAACTGTTTTTT. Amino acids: CASSPRVSHEKLFF.

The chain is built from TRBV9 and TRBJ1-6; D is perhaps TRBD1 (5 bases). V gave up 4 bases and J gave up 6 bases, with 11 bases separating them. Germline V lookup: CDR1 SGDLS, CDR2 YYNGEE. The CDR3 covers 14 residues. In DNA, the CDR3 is TGTGCCAGCAGCTCTGACAGAGTTAATTCACCCCTCCACTTT. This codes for CASSSDRVNSPLHF. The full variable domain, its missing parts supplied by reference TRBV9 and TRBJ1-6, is DSGVTQTPKHLITATGQRVTLRCSPRSGDLSVYWYQQSLDQGLQFLIQYYNGEERAKGNILERFSAQQFPDLHSELNLSSLELGDSALYFCASSSDRVNSPLHFGNGTRLTVT.

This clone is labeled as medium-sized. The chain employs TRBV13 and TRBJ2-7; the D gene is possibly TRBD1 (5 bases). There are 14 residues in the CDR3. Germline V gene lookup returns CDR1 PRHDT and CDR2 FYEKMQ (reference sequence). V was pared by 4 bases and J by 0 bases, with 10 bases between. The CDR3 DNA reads TGTGCCAGCAGCTCCAGGGAAATCTCCTACGAGCAGTACTTC. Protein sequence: CASSSREISYEQYF. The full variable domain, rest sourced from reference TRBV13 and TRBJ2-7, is AAGVIQSPRHLIKEKRETATLKCYPIPRHDTVYWYQQGPGQDPQFLISFYEKMQSDKGSIPDRFSAQQFSDYHSELNMSSLELGDSALYFCASSSREISYEQYFGPGTRLTVT.

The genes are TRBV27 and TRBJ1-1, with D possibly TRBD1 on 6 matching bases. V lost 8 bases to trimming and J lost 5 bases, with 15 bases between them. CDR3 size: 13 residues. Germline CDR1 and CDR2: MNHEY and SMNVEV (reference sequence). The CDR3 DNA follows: TGTGCCAGCCACCCGGGGGGGCGAACTGAAGCTTTCTTT. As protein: CASHPGGRTEAFF.

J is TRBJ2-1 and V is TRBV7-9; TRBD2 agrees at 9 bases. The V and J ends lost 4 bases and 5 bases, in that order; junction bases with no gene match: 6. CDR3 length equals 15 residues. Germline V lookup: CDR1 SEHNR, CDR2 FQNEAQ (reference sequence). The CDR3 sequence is CASSSQRGADNEQFF. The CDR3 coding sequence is TGTGCCAGCAGCTCCCAGCGGGGGGCCGACAATGAGCAGTTCTTC.

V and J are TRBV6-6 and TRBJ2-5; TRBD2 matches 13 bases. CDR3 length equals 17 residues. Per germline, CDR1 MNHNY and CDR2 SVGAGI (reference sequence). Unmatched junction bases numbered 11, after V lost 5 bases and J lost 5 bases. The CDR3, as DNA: TGTGCCAGCAGTCAGGGACTAGCGGGGTACCTCCCGGAGACCCAGTACTTC. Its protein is CASSQGLAGYLPETQYF.

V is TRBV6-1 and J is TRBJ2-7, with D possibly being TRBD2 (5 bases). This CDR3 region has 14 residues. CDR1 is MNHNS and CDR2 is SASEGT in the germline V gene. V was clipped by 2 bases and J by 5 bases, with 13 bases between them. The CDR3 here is CASSETGVGNEQYF. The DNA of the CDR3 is TGTGCCAGCAGTGAAACCGGGGTCGGAAACGAGCAGTACTTC.

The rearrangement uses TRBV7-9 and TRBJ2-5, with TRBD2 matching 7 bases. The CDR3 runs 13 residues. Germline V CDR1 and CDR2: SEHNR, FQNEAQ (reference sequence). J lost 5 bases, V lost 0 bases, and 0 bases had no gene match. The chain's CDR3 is CASSLAGGETQYF. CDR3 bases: TGTGCCAGCAGCTTAGCGGGGGGGGAGACCCAGTACTTC.

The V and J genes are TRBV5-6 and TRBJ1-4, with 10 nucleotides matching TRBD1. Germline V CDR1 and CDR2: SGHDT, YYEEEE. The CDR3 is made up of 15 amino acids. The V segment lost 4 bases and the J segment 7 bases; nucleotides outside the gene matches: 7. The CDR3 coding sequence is TGTGCCAGCAGCATCCAGGACAGGGGGGGTGAAAAACTGTTTTTT. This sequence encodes CASSIQDRGGEKLFF.

The CDR3 DNA follows: TGTGCCACCAGTGACTACAGGGGGCCGACGGCTGGCTACACCTTC. Its protein is CATSDYRGPTAGYTF. The chain has TRBV24-1 and TRBJ1-2, with 9 bases identical to TRBD1. J gave up 7 bases and V 4 bases, and 9 bases lay outside the gene matches. Germline V CDR1 and CDR2: KGHDR, SFDVKD. The CDR3 loop spans 15 amino acids.

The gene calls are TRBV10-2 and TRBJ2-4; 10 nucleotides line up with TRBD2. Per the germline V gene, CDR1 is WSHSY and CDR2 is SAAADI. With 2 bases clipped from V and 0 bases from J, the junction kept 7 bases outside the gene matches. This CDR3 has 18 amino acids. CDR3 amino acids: CASSEDSGGPLAKNIQYF. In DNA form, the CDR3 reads TGCGCCAGCAGTGAGGATAGCGGGGGGCCACTAGCCAAAAACATTCAGTACTTC.

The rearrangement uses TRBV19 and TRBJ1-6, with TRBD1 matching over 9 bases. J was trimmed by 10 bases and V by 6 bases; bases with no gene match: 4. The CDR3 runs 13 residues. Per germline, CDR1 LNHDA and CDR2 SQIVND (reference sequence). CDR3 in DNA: TGTGCCAGTAGAGGACAGGGGATGTCACCCCTCCACTTT. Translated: CASRGQGMSPLHF.